This T cell receptor beta chain appears in the sequencing data of a study of T cells in Graves' hyperthyroidism and ophthalmopathy. Germline CDR1 MNHNS, CDR2 SASEGT. The CDR3 runs 15 residues. With 6 bases clipped from V and 4 bases from J, the junction kept 6 bases outside the gene matches. TCR beta CDR3 regions were amplified from RNA. HTBI primers were the set used in a first-round RT-PCR of the TCR CDR3. TCRdb ran MiXCR on the multiplex PCR reads and lists one entry per CDR3 protein. This sample has 530,000 or so distinct CDR3 sequences, with around 22% found just once. This clonotype was detected ten times or more.

Sequenced: blood. V usage is TRBV6-1 and J usage is TRBJ1-1, with 12 bases that match TRBD1. The clonotype was recovered from a woman younger than 45 with Graves' ophthalmopathy. The CDR3 DNA reads TGTGCCAGCAGGCCGGGACAGGGGGCAGGCACTGAAGCTTTCTTT. Its protein is CASRPGQGAGTEAFF.